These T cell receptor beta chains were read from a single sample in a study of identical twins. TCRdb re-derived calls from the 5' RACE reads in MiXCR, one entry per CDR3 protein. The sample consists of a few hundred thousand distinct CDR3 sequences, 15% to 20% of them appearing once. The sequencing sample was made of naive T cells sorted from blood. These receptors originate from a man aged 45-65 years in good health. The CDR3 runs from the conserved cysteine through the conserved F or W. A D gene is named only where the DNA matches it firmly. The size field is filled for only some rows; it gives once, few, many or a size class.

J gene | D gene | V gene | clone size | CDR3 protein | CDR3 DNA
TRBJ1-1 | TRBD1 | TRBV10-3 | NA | CAISEGQGARTEAFF | TGTGCCATCAGTGAAGGACAGGGGGCGAGGACTGAAGCTTTCTTT
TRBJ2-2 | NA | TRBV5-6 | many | CASSSWDTGELFF | TGTGCCAGCAGCTCGTGGGACACCGGGGAGCTGTTTTTT
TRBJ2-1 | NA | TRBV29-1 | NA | CSKTGTTNNEQFF | TGCAGCAAAACCGGGACAACGAACAATGAGCAGTTCTTC
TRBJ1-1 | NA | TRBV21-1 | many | CASSNGTEAFF | TGTGCCAGCAGCAACGGGACAGAAGCTTTCTTT
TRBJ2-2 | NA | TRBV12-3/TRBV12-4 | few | CASSFKNSGELFF | TGTGCCAGCAGTTTTAAAAACTCCGGGGAGCTGTTTTTT
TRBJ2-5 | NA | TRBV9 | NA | CASSALALGETQYF | TGTGCCAGCAGCGCCCTAGCGTTGGGGGAGACCCAGTACTTC
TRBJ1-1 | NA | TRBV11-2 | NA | CASSLGGSRNTEAFF | TGTGCCAGCAGCTTAGGGGGCAGCAGGAACACTGAAGCTTTCTTT
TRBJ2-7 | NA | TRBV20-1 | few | CSAEGGYEQYF | TGCAGTGCGGAGGGTGGTTACGAGCAGTACTTC
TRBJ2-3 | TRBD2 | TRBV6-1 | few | CAAGLAELTDTQYF | TGTGCCGCGGGACTAGCGGAACTCACAGATACGCAGTATTTT
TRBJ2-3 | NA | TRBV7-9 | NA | CASSLAGTTSDTQYF | TGTGCCAGCAGCTTAGCGGGTACGACCTCAGATACGCAGTATTTT
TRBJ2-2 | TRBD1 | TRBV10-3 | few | CAIRPGQTRTGELFF | TGTGCCATCAGGCCGGGACAGACAAGAACCGGGGAGCTGTTTTTT
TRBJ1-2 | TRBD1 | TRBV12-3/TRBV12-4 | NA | CASTSGTGIYGYTF | TGTGCCAGCACCTCCGGGACAGGGATCTATGGCTACACCTTC
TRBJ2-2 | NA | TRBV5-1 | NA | CASSRAGTQNTGELFF | TGCGCCAGCAGCCGCGCCGGGACTCAAAACACCGGGGAGCTGTTTTTT
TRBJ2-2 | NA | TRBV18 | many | CASSPRTGTGELFF | TGTGCCAGCTCACCTAGGACGGGTACCGGGGAGCTGTTTTTT
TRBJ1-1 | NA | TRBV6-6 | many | CASSSRTEAFF | TGTGCCAGCAGTTCCCGGACAGAAGCTTTCTTT
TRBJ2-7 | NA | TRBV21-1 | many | CASSIWAGHYEQYF | TGTGCCAGCAGCATATGGGCCGGTCACTACGAGCAGTACTTC
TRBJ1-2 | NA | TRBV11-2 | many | CASSLEEGGYGYTF | TGTGCCAGCAGCTTAGAAGAGGGTGGCTATGGCTACACCTTC
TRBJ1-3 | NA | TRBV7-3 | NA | CASSRGGPGNTIYF | TGTGCCAGCAGCCGTGGGGGACCTGGAAACACCATATATTTT
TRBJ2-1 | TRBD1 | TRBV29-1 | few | CSVGDRDRRTYNEQFF | TGCAGCGTTGGGGACCGGGACAGGAGGACCTACAATGAGCAGTTCTTC
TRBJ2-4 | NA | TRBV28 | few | CASSFDRPKNIQYF | TGTGCCAGCAGTTTCGACAGGCCCAAAAACATTCAGTACTTC
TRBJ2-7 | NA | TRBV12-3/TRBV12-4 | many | CASSLRDRGEQYF | TGTGCCAGCAGTTTAAGGGATAGGGGAGAGCAGTACTTC
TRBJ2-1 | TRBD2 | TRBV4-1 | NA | CASSQDGSGSSYNEQFF | TGCGCCAGCAGCCAAGATGGGAGCGGGAGCTCCTACAATGAGCAGTTCTTC
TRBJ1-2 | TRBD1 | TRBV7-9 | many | CAIAGGQGSVYGYTF | TGTGCCATCGCTGGGGGACAGGGGTCAGTCTATGGCTACACCTTC
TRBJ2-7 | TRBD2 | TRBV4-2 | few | CASSQGLAGALAYEQYF | TGTGCCAGCAGCCAAGGACTAGCGGGGGCCCTAGCCTACGAGCAGTACTTC
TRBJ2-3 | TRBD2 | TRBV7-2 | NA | CASSFWLAATDTQYF | TGTGCCAGCAGCTTTTGGCTAGCGGCGACAGATACGCAGTATTTT
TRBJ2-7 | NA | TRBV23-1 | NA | CASSRGAQTYEQYF | TGCGCCAGCAGTCGCGGGGCACAAACCTACGAGCAGTACTTC
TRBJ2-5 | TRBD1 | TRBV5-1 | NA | CASSSGTGGMETQYF | TGCGCCAGCAGCTCCGGGACAGGGGGCATGGAGACCCAGTACTTC
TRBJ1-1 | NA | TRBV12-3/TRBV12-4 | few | CASSWGSGTVNTEAFF | TGTGCCAGCAGTTGGGGTTCCGGGACGGTGAACACTGAAGCTTTCTTT
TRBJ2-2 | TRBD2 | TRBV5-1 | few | CASTRAGERSGELFF | TGCGCCAGCACCCGCGCGGGGGAGAGGTCCGGGGAGCTGTTTTTT
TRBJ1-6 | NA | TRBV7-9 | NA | CASSSTRDYNSPLHF | TGTGCCAGCAGCTCAACAAGGGACTATAATTCACCCCTCCACTTT
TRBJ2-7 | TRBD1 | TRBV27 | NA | CASSFQQGAGEQYF | TGTGCCAGCAGTTTTCAGCAGGGGGCAGGCGAGCAGTACTTC
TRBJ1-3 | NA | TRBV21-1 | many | CASSKGGGRTGDAGTIYF | TGTGCCAGCAGCAAAGGAGGTGGGCGGACAGGGGACGCTGGCACCATATATTTT
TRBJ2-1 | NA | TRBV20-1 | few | CSADRNEQFF | TGCAGTGCCGATCGCAATGAGCAGTTCTTC
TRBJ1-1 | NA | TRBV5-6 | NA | CASSWGTVGIEAFF | TGTGCCAGCAGCTGGGGGACGGTTGGGATTGAAGCTTTCTTT
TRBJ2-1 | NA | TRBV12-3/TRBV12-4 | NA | CASSLAREDNEQFF | TGTGCCAGCAGTTTAGCGCGAGAAGACAATGAGCAGTTCTTC
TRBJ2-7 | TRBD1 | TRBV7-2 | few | CASSMTGRASYEQYF | TGTGCCAGCAGTATGACAGGGAGAGCCTCCTACGAGCAGTACTTC
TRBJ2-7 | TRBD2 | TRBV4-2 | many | CASSQDSQRGPYEQYF | TGTGCCAGCAGCCAAGATAGCCAGCGGGGTCCCTACGAGCAGTACTTC
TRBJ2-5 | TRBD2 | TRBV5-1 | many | CASSFPGLAGQETQYF | TGCGCCAGCAGCTTCCCCGGACTAGCGGGGCAAGAGACCCAGTACTTC
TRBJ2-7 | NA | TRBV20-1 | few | CSAGGWQGKGPYEQYF | TGCAGTGCTGGGGGCTGGCAGGGGAAGGGACCCTACGAGCAGTACTTC
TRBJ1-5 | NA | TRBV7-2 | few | CASSFLRDQPQHF | TGTGCCAGCAGCTTTTTGCGGGATCAGCCCCAGCATTTT
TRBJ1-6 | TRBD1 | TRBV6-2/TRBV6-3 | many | CASSPDRAPNSPLHF | TGTGCCAGCAGTCCTGACAGGGCACCGAATTCACCCCTCCACTTT
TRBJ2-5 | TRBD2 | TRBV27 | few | CASSLNSASRGVKTQYF | TGTGCCAGCAGTTTAAATTCGGCTAGTCGGGGGGTAAAGACCCAGTACTTC
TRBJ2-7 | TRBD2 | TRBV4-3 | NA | CASSQDWGGLAVYEQYF | TGCGCCAGCAGCCAAGATTGGGGGGGACTAGCGGTCTACGAGCAGTACTTC
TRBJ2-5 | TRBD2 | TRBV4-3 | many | CASSQWGGETQYF | TGCGCCAGCAGCCAGTGGGGGGGGGAGACCCAGTACTTC
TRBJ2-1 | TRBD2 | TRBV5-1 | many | CASSKQLAGAMDEQFF | TGCGCCAGCAGCAAACAACTAGCGGGAGCTATGGATGAGCAGTTCTTC
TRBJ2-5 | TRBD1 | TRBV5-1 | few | CASSSTTGTQETQYF | TGCGCCAGCAGCAGCACGACAGGGACCCAAGAGACCCAGTACTTC
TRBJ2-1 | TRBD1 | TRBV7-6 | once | CASSLARGGVGNEQFF | TGTGCCAGCAGCTTAGCGCGAGGGGGCGTGGGGAATGAGCAGTTCTTC
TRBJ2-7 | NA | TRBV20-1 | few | CSARDFEGAAYEQYF | TGCAGTGCTAGAGATTTTGAGGGAGCCGCCTACGAGCAGTACTTC
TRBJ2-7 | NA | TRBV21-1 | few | CASSPGRRPYEQYF | TGTGCCAGCAGCCCTGGGCGGAGACCCTACGAGCAGTACTTC
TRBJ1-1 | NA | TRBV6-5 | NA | CASSHPDTEAFF | TGTGCCAGCAGTCACCCCGACACTGAAGCTTTCTTT
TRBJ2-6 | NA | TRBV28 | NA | CASSFLSGFGGANVLTF | TGTGCCAGCAGTTTCCTCTCGGGGTTCGGTGGGGCCAACGTCCTGACTTTC
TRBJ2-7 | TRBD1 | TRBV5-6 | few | CASSFGTGLSGEQYF | TGTGCCAGCAGCTTTGGGACAGGGCTCTCGGGCGAGCAGTACTTC
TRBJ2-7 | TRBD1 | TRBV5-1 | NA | CASSLGDRTYEQYF | TGCGCCAGCAGCTTGGGGGACAGAACCTACGAGCAGTACTTC
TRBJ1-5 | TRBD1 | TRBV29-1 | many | CSVATGSNQPQHF | TGCAGCGTCGCGACAGGGAGTAATCAGCCCCAGCATTTT
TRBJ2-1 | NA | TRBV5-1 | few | CASSFRLDRRDEQFF | TGCGCCAGCAGCTTCCGACTAGATCGTCGGGATGAGCAGTTCTTC
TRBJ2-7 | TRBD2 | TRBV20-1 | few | CSARELLGLAGGNSYEQYF | TGCAGTGCTAGAGAACTCCTAGGACTAGCGGGAGGTAACTCCTACGAGCAGTACTTC
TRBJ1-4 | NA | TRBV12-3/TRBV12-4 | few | CASSFSTTNEKLFF | TGTGCCAGCAGTTTTTCAACAACTAATGAAAAACTGTTTTTT
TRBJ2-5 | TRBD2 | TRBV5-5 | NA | CASSFSSGGWRETQYF | TGTGCCAGCAGCTTTTCTAGCGGGGGATGGAGAGAGACCCAGTACTTC
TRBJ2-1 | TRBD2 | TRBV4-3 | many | CASSRNQGGSYNEQFF | TGCGCCAGCAGCCGTAATCAGGGAGGGTCCTACAATGAGCAGTTCTTC